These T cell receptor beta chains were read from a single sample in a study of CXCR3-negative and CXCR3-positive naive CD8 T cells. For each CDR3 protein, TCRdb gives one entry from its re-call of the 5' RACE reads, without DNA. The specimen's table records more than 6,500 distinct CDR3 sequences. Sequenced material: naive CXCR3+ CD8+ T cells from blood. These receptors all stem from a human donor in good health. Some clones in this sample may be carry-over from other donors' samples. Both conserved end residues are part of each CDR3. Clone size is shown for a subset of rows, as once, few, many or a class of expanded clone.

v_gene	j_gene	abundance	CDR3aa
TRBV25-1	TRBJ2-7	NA	CASSDVDEQYF
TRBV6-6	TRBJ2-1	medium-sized	CASSQALQGAYNEQFF
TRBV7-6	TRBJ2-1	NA	CASSLATSPLYNEQFF
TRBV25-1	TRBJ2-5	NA	CASSGLGFQETQYF
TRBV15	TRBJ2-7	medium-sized	CATSRDRGGRLVNEQYF
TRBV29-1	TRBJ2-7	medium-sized	CSVTGTGSSYEQYF
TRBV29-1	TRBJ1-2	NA	CSVEEQGNGYTF
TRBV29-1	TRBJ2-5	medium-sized	CSVESQLTQETQYF
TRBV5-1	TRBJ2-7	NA	CASSLRQGYEQYF
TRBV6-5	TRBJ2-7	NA	CASSLGPLDLLKHSYEQYF
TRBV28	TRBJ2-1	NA	CASSLLDHNEQFF
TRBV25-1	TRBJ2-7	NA	CASSEGAGGPYEQYF
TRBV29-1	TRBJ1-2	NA	CSVEGGDTRAVYGYTF
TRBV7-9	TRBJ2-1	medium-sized	CASSLIISYINEQFF
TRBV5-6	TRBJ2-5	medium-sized	CASVHRVRETQYF
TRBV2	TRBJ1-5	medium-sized	CASSEFYQGESNQPQHF
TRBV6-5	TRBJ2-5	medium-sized	CASRPETGLGETQYF
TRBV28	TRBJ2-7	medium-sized	CASSLAGTNYEQYF
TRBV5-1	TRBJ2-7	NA	CASSLSLAGVSYEQYF
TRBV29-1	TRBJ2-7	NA	CSGSGGYEQYF
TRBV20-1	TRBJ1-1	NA	CSASWEGQGVSTEAFF
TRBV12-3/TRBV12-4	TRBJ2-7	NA	CASSDTGDEQYF
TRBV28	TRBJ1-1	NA	CASMGENTEAFF
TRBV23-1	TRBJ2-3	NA	CAIPYGVSGTTDTQYF
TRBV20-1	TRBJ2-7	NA	CSAQGKWYEQYF
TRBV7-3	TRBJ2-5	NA	CASSFPLSGVLETQYF
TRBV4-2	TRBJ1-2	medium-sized	CASSQAIGQGVYGYTF
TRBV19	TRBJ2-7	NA	CASSVLGSSYEQYF
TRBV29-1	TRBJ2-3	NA	CSERGGEADTQYF